The 30 T cell receptor beta chains below were found in one sample sequenced in a study of OX40 agonist ivuxolimab in advanced cancers. Sequencing used immunoSEQ multiplex PCR; TCRdb keeps in-frame clones, though not all of them. The data contain around 90,000 clones, 80% to 95% of them singletons. This material consisted of CD4+ or CD8+ T cells sorted from blood, taken in a trial of the OX40 agonist ivuxolimab. The receptors were sampled from an adult with an advanced solid tumor such as melanoma, head and neck, liver or kidney cancer.

The gene calls are TRBV11-1 and TRBJ2-5; TRBD2 aligns across 14 bases. CDR1 and CDR2 (germline): SGHAT, FQDESV (reference sequence). V was pared by 6 bases and J by 1 base, with 1 base of the junction left unmatched. The CDR3 loop spans 15 amino acids. Written as DNA, the CDR3 is TGTGCCAGCAGGGGACTAGCGGGAGCCCAAGAGACCCAGTACTTC. The encoded protein is CASRGLAGAQETQYF.

As DNA, the CDR3 is TGTGCCAGCAGTCTCGTCAGGGTCAACACTGAAGCTTTCTTT. Its translation: CASSLVRVNTEAFF. The chain carries TRBV6-5 and TRBJ1-1; possible D gene TRBD1, 5 bases. CDR3 length: 14 residues. The V end was cut by 5 bases, the J end by 2 bases, with 12 bases between. Germline CDR1 is MNHEY and CDR2 is SVGAGI.

This chain connects TRBV28 to TRBJ1-3; 11 bases map to TRBD1. CDR1 MDHEN and CDR2 SYDVKM come from the germline V gene. The V gene end was trimmed by 1 base and the J gene end by 8 bases; junction bases not matched to a gene: 7. The CDR3 loop spans 16 amino acids. The CDR3 protein is CASSLYQGTGGDTIYF. In DNA form, the CDR3 reads TGTGCCAGCAGTTTATACCAGGGGACAGGGGGGGACACCATATATTTT.

This clone was detected once. The rearrangement uses TRBV5-1 and TRBJ2-7; TRBD1 aligns across 9 bases. The CDR3 loop spans 15 amino acids. The trim removed 4 bases at V and 1 base at J, leaving 6 bases unmatched. From germline, CDR1 is SGHRS and CDR2 YFSETQ. The CDR3 is CASSATGGSSYEQYF. The CDR3 coding sequence is TGCGCCAGCAGCGCCACAGGGGGCTCGTCCTACGAGCAGTACTTC. Full variable domain (outside the CDR3, taken from reference TRBV5-1 and TRBJ2-7): KAGVTQTPRYLIKTRGQQVTLSCSPISGHRSVSWYQQTPGQGLQFLFEYFSETQRNKGNFPGRFSGRQFSNSRSEMNVSTLELGDSALYLCASSATGGSSYEQYFGPGTRLTVT.

The chain recombines TRBV7-9 with TRBJ2-7; TRBD2 might be the D (8 bases). The CDR3 runs 14 residues. V dropped 5 bases and J dropped 3 bases, with 14 bases sitting between them. Germline assignment: CDR1 SEHNR and CDR2 FQNEAQ (reference sequence). As DNA, the CDR3 is TGTGCCAGCAGCGCCGGGAGGGGGCTCTACGAGCAGTACTTC. Its protein product is CASSAGRGLYEQYF.

The chain links TRBV5-4 to TRBJ1-2; D uncertain. Trimming shortened V by 2 bases and J by 8 bases, and 13 bases separated the two germline ends. CDR1 and CDR2 (germline): SGHNT, YYREEE (reference sequence). CDR3 length: 13 amino acids. CDR3 DNA: TGTGCCAGCAGCTTCGACCCGGGAGAAGGCTACACCTTC. It encodes CASSFDPGEGYTF.

V gene TRBV4-1 combines with J gene TRBJ2-3, with 7 nucleotides matching TRBD2. J was trimmed by 8 bases and V by 0 bases; bases with no gene match: 8. CDR3 length: 15 residues. Germline lookup yields CDR1 MGHRA and CDR2 YSYEKL. Written as DNA, the CDR3 is TGCGCCAGCAGCCAAGAGGGAGGGATTTTGGTTACGCAGTATTTT. It is translated as CASSQEGGILVTQYF.

The chain carries TRBV5-4 and TRBJ2-1; D not certain. The CDR3 spans 15 residues. V gave up 4 bases and J gave up 7 bases, with 18 bases separating them. Germline CDR1 reads SGHNT; CDR2 reads YYREEE (reference sequence). For the CDR3, the DNA is TGTGCCAGCAGCGAGGCACCATCGGGCTATAATGAGCAGTTCTTC. Amino acids: CASSEAPSGYNEQFF.

This chain uses TRBV5-4 with TRBJ1-5; D not resolved. CDR3 size: 16 residues. Germline CDR1 reads SGHNT; CDR2 reads YYREEE (reference sequence). V lost 2 bases to trimming and J lost 5 bases, with 17 bases between them. Written as DNA, the CDR3 is TGTGCCAGCAGCTTTGATCCGGGGTCCGGGGATCAGCCCCAGCATTTT. As protein: CASSFDPGSGDQPQHF.

The count of this clone is one. The chain joins TRBV29-1 to TRBJ2-3; 8 positions match TRBD2. J lost 1 base, V lost 8 bases, and 8 bases had no gene match. The CDR3 consists of 14 residues. Germline lookup yields CDR1 SQVTM and CDR2 ANQGSEA. Here the CDR3 reads CSLSVTSGTDTQYF. The CDR3 DNA follows: TGCAGCCTAAGCGTGACTAGCGGCACAGATACGCAGTATTTT.

The rearrangement links TRBV11-2 to TRBJ2-2; D not certain. The germline CDR1 and CDR2 sequences are SGHAT and FQNNGV. Trimming pared 5 bases from V and 7 bases from J, leaving 11 bases between. The CDR3 extends over 13 amino acids. In DNA, the CDR3 is TGTGCCAGCAGCCCTCAGGTGGGCGGGGAGCTGTTTTTT. It translates to CASSPQVGGELFF.

This clone showed up just once. The chain uses TRBV11-2 and TRBJ1-4; D is ambiguous. Germline V gene lookup returns CDR1 SGHAT and CDR2 FQNNGV. The CDR3 totals 13 residues. V lost 5 bases and J lost 8, with 12 bases in between. CDR3 loop: CASSPGLGEKLFF. The CDR3 DNA sequence: TGTGCCAGCAGCCCCGGACTCGGCGAAAAACTGTTTTTT.

This clone was seen a handful of times. The rearrangement links TRBV27 to TRBJ2-7, with 8 positions matching TRBD2. V shed 2 bases, J shed 4 bases, and the junction held 7 bases outside the gene matches. There are 15 residues in the CDR3. Germline loops: CDR1 MNHEY, CDR2 SMNVEV (reference sequence). CDR3 sequence reads: CASSLILSGRYEQYF. In DNA form, the CDR3 reads TGTGCCAGCAGTTTAATACTCAGCGGGAGATACGAGCAGTACTTC.

This clone was detected only a few times. This chain uses TRBV5-4 with TRBJ1-5; D ambiguous. The CDR3 is made up of 15 amino acids. V shed 0 bases and J shed 8 bases, with 15 bases lying between them. Germline CDR1 is SGHNT and CDR2 is YYREEE (reference sequence). Here the CDR3 DNA reads TGTGCCAGCAGCTTGGCCAGGTCTCAGAGAAAGCCCCAGCATTTT. This gives the protein CASSLARSQRKPQHF. Filled out from reference TRBV5-4 and TRBJ1-5, the complete variable domain reads ETGVTQSPTHLIKTRGQQVTLRCSSQSGHNTVSWYQQALGQGPQFIFQYYREEENGRGNFPPRFSGLQFPNYSSELNVNALELDDSALYLCASSLARSQRKPQHFGDGTRLSIL.

The V and J genes are TRBV11-2 and TRBJ2-5; a possible D gene is TRBD1 (6 bases). This CDR3 is 14 amino acids long. CDR1 is SGHAT and CDR2 is FQNNGV in the germline V gene. V lost 5 bases and J lost 1, with 11 bases in between. CDR3 loop: CASSRDIVQETQYF. DNA for the CDR3: TGTGCCAGCAGCCGGGACATAGTCCAAGAGACCCAGTACTTC. Full variable domain (missing parts from reference TRBV11-2 and TRBJ2-5): EAGVAQSPRYKIIEKRQSVAFWCNPISGHATLYWYQQILGQGPKLLIQFQNNGVVDDSQLPKDRFSAERLKGVDSTLKIQPAKLEDSAVYLCASSRDIVQETQYFGPGTRLLVL.

This clone was observed a few times. V is TRBV6-1 and J is TRBJ1-1, with D possibly TRBD1 on 6 matching bases. The CDR3 has 15 residues. The V and J ends lost 5 bases and 5 bases respectively, with 18 bases between them. Germline V lookup: CDR1 MNHNS, CDR2 SASEGT. The CDR3 protein is CASSPELGGRTEAFF. Written as DNA, the CDR3 is TGTGCCAGCAGTCCAGAGTTAGGGGGGCGAACTGAAGCTTTCTTT.

The chain has TRBV4-1 and TRBJ2-7; D is tentatively TRBD1 or TRBD2 (5 bases each). Trimming shortened V by 0 bases and J by 7 bases, and 13 bases separated the two germline ends. CDR1 MGHRA and CDR2 YSYEKL come from the germline V gene. This CDR3 has 14 residues. CDR3 coding DNA: TGCGCCAGCAGCCAAGATTTGGGGGAGAGGGAGCAGTACTTC. Its protein product is CASSQDLGEREQYF.

This CDR3 is CSNLGVGETQYF. The DNA for the CDR3 is TGCAGCAACCTCGGAGTGGGAGAGACCCAGTACTTC. This chain joins TRBV29-1 and TRBJ2-5; D is uncertain. The length of the CDR3 is 12 residues. Germline loops: CDR1 SQVTM, CDR2 ANQGSEA. Trimming left V 8 bases short and J 4 bases short, with 14 bases between.

The rearrangement links TRBV19 to TRBJ2-5, with 10 bases matching TRBD2. Germline lookup yields CDR1 LNHDA and CDR2 SQIVND (reference sequence). V was clipped by 4 bases and J by 4 bases; unmatched bases: 6. The CDR3 length is 15 residues. The CDR3 sequence: CASSTLAGVGETQYF. The CDR3 DNA follows: TGTGCCAGTAGTACGCTAGCGGGGGTGGGAGAGACCCAGTACTTC.

V gene TRBV2 combines with J gene TRBJ2-1; possible D gene TRBD2, 6 bases. Deletions cut 8 bases from V and 5 bases from J, with 13 bases between. The CDR3 has 13 residues. From germline, CDR1 is SNHLY and CDR2 FYNNEI. The CDR3 region has the DNA TGTGCCAGCGCGGGACTCCCCCACAATGAGCAGTTCTTC. Its translation: CASAGLPHNEQFF.

The genes are TRBV29-1 and TRBJ2-6, with 7 nucleotides matching TRBD1. The germline CDR1 and CDR2 sequences are SQVTM and ANQGSEA. The CDR3 runs 15 residues. The V segment lost 7 bases and the J segment 2 bases; nucleotides outside the gene matches: 8. CDR3 nucleotides: TGCAGCGCGGGACAGCCTATCGCTGGGGCCAACGTCCTGACTTTC. Protein product: CSAGQPIAGANVLTF.

V gene TRBV7-2 combines with J gene TRBJ1-5, with D unresolved. This CDR3 is 16 amino acids long. V lost 5 bases to trimming and J lost 3 bases, with 17 bases between them. The germline V gene has CDR1 SGHTA and CDR2 FQGNSA. The CDR3: CASSPGPLQPNQPQHF. In DNA form, the CDR3 reads TGTGCCAGCAGCCCCGGGCCCCTGCAACCCAATCAGCCCCAGCATTTT.

The V and J genes are TRBV2 and TRBJ2-5, with D possibly matching TRBD1 (5 bases). The CDR3 sequence is 13 residues long. V lost 1 base, J lost 7 bases, and 10 bases lay in between. Germline CDR1 is SNHLY and CDR2 is FYNNEI. The CDR3 DNA follows: TGTGCCAGCAGTGAAGGCAGGGTGGGGACCCAGTACTTC. Translating it yields CASSEGRVGTQYF.

This chain joins TRBV5-1 and TRBJ2-1; possible D gene TRBD1, 5 bases. Trimming removed 4 bases from V and 6 bases from J, with 14 bases in between. The germline V gene has CDR1 SGHRS and CDR2 YFSETQ. There are 14 residues in the CDR3. The chain's CDR3 is CASSTQGPLNEQFF. CDR3 sequence (DNA): TGCGCCAGCAGCACCCAGGGCCCTCTCAATGAGCAGTTCTTC.

This chain joins TRBV5-1 and TRBJ2-7, with TRBD1 identical over 7 bases. Trimming removed 5 bases from V and 3 bases from J; junction bases left unmatched: 8. This CDR3 region has 14 residues. Germline values: CDR1 SGHRS, CDR2 YFSETQ. CDR3 nucleotide sequence: TGCGCCAGCAGTCCTGGGACAGCAAACTACGAGCAGTACTTC. Translated: CASSPGTANYEQYF.

CDR3 coding DNA: TGTGCCAGCAGTTCCCCGACAGGGGGCAGGCAGTACTTC. Its translation: CASSSPTGGRQYF. The J gene is TRBJ2-7, the V gene TRBV28, with TRBD1 matching over 10 bases. The CDR3 runs to 13 residues. J lost 9 bases, V lost 4 bases, and 6 bases had no gene match. CDR1 MDHEN and CDR2 SYDVKM come from the germline V gene.

The rearrangement joins TRBV2 to TRBJ1-2; no firm D call. The CDR3 covers 12 residues. Trimming took 7 bases from V and 4 from J, leaving 10 bases between them. CDR1 and CDR2 (germline): SNHLY, FYNNEI. The CDR3 is CASNVNRYGYTF. DNA of the CDR3: TGTGCCAGCAATGTAAACCGCTATGGCTACACCTTC.

This clone was found once. V and J are TRBV1 and TRBJ2-3. TRBV1 corresponds to a pseudogene. The CDR3 is made up of 15 amino acids. The chain's CDR3 is CTSSQDSVSTDTQYF. The CDR3 DNA is TGCACCAGCAGCCAAGATTCAGTTAGTACAGATACGCAGTATTTT.

This rearrangement joins TRBV7-2 to TRBJ2-1; D is possibly TRBD2 (5 bases). The V gene lost 2 bases and the J gene lost 7 bases, with 18 bases spanning the gap. The CDR3 has 16 amino acids. Germline lookup yields CDR1 SGHTA and CDR2 FQGNSA. CDR3 residues: CASSLSSGMMGNEQFF. The CDR3 DNA is TGTGCCAGCAGCTTATCTTCGGGGATGATGGGGAATGAGCAGTTCTTC.

Here the CDR3 DNA reads TGTGCCAGCAGTACTGGGGGGCTTCGAACTGAAGCTTTCTTT. As protein: CASSTGGLRTEAFF. The chain carries TRBV28 and TRBJ1-1; D is possibly TRBD1 (6 bases). V shed 5 bases and J shed 5 bases, with 15 bases lying between them. The CDR3 spans 14 residues. Germline V gene sequence: CDR1 MDHEN, CDR2 SYDVKM.